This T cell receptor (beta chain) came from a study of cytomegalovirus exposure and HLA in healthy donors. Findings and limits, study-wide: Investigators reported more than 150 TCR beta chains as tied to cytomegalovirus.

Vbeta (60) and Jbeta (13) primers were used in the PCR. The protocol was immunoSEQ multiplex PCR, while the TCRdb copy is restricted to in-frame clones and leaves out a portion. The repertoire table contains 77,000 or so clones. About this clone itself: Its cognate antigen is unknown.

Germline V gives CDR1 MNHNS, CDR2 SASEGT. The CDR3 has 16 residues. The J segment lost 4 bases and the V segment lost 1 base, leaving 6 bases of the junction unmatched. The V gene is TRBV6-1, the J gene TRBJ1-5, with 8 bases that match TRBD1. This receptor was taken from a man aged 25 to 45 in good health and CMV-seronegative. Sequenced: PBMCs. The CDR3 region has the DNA TGTGCCAGCAGTGAAGTAACAGGGGGGAGGAATCAGCCCCAGCATTTT. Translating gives CASSEVTGGRNQPQHF.